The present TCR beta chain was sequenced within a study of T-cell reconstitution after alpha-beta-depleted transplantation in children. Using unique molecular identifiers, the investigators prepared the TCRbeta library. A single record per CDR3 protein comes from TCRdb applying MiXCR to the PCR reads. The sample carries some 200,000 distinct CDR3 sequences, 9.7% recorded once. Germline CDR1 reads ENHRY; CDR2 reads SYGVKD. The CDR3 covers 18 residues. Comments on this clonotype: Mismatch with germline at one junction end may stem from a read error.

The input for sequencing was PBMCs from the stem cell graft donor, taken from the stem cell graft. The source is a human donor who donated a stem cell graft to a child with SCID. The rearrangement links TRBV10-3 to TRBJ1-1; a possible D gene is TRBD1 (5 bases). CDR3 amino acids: CTIKSRGGTPAPNTEAFF. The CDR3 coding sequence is TGTACCATCAAATCCCGTGGAGGGACTCCGGCGCCGAACACTGAAGCTTTCTTT.